Below, 18 T cell receptor beta chains from the same sample are listed, as sequenced in a study of type 1 and type 2 diabetes patients. PCR was run on genomic DNA. The TCR beta CDR3 region was amplified using 30 forward and 13 reverse primers. TCRdb analysed the multiplex PCR reads with MiXCR anew, one entry per CDR3 protein. Counted here are a few hundred thousand distinct CDR3 sequences, more than 40% occurring once; the ten biggest clones make up roughly an eighth. The specimen sequenced was peripheral blood mononuclear cells (PBMCs). All receptors come from a man aged 18 to 29 with type 2 diabetes.

The chain uses TRBV9 and TRBJ2-1; TRBD1 aligns across 9 bases. The junction had 13 bases not matched to a gene; V was cut back by 2 bases and J by 7 bases. The CDR3 has 17 residues. Germline loops: CDR1 SGDLS, CDR2 YYNGEE. The chain's CDR3 is CASSVHWGDRGGNEQFF. The DNA for the CDR3 is TGTGCCAGCAGCGTGCATTGGGGAGACAGGGGGGGGAATGAGCAGTTCTTC.

This chain connects TRBV19 to TRBJ1-6; D is ambiguous. The V gene lost 7 bases and the J gene lost 7 bases, with 17 bases spanning the gap. The CDR3 has 15 residues. Germline CDR1 reads LNHDA; CDR2 reads SQIVND (reference sequence). The CDR3 reads CASINRQVGNSPLHF. Here the CDR3 DNA reads TGTGCCAGTATCAATCGGCAGGTCGGGAATTCACCCCTCCACTTT. Variable domain in full (rest from reference TRBV19 and TRBJ1-6): DGGITQSPKYLFRKEGQNVTLSCEQNLNHDAMYWYRQDPGQGLRLIYYSQIVNDFQKGDIAEGYSVSREKKESFPLTVTSAQKNPTAFYLCASINRQVGNSPLHFGNGTRLTVT.

This clonotype was counted only a few times. V is TRBV7-2 and J is TRBJ2-5; D remains ambiguous. Germline CDR1 SGHTA, CDR2 FQGNSA. V dropped 5 bases and J dropped 1 base, with 8 bases sitting between them. This CDR3 has 13 amino acids. The CDR3 spells CASSRSAQETQYF. In DNA form, the CDR3 reads TGTGCCAGCAGCCGATCGGCCCAAGAGACCCAGTACTTC.

This clonotype was found a few times. The V call is TRBV19, the J call TRBJ1-2; TRBD1 is a possible D gene (6 bases). The CDR3 extends over 13 amino acids. Trimming shortened V by 5 bases and J by 6 bases, and 13 bases separated the two germline ends. Per the germline V gene, CDR1 is LNHDA and CDR2 is SQIVND (reference sequence). CDR3 in DNA: TGTGCCAGTAGTTTGGGGGCAGAAAATGGCTACACCTTC. Encoded protein: CASSLGAENGYTF.

This chain links TRBV19 with TRBJ1-2; a possible D gene is TRBD1 (5 bases). Trimming removed 5 bases from V and 8 bases from J, with 18 bases in between. CDR1 and CDR2 (germline): LNHDA, SQIVND (reference sequence). This CDR3 comprises 14 residues. For the CDR3, the DNA is TGTGCCAGTAGTTCTGTGTTGGGGGGTGGCGGCTACACCTTC. Its translation: CASSSVLGGGGYTF.

The chain recombines TRBV4-1 with TRBJ2-1, with TRBD2 identical over 8 bases. The germline CDR1 and CDR2 sequences are MGHRA and YSYEKL. This CDR3 spans 15 amino acids. V lost 2 bases to trimming and J lost 4 bases; unmatched junction nucleotides: 4. The DNA for the CDR3 is TGCGCCAGCAGCCAAAGCGGGGGCGCGTACAATGAGCAGTTCTTC. Amino acid sequence: CASSQSGGAYNEQFF.

This clonotype was observed a few times. V gene TRBV5-1 combines with J gene TRBJ1-1; no clear D. From germline, CDR1 is SGHRS and CDR2 YFSETQ. The CDR3 has 15 amino acids. The ends were cut back, 0 bases at V and 0 bases at J, with 9 bases in the middle. CDR3 sequence reads: CASSLVGRMNTEAFF. The DNA for the CDR3 is TGCGCCAGCAGCTTGGTAGGCCGCATGAACACTGAAGCTTTCTTT.

V usage is TRBV6-6 and J usage is TRBJ1-5, with 9 bases lining up with TRBD1. CDR3 length equals 17 residues. Looked up from germline, CDR1 is MNHNY and CDR2 is SVGAGI (reference sequence). J was trimmed by 3 bases and V by 4 bases; bases with no gene match: 10. The CDR3 here is CASSSNAGTGYNQPQHF. CDR3 nucleotide sequence: TGTGCCAGCAGTTCCAATGCCGGGACAGGGTACAATCAGCCCCAGCATTTT.

This clonotype was counted at least ten times. V gene TRBV2 combines with J gene TRBJ2-7, with 7 bases matching TRBD1. The CDR3 extends over 15 amino acids. Per germline, CDR1 SNHLY and CDR2 FYNNEI. Germline trimming cut 7 bases from V and 5 bases from J; bases unmatched to any gene: 14. The CDR3 protein is CASTRQGARWDEQYF. The CDR3 region has the DNA TGTGCCAGCACCCGACAGGGCGCCCGGTGGGACGAGCAGTACTTC.

Written as DNA, the CDR3 is TGTGCCAGCCTCCCCCAGCGGAGAGAGACCCAGTACTTC. Its protein product is CASLPQRRETQYF. This chain joins TRBV6-1 and TRBJ2-5, with a weak D call TRBD2 (5 bases). Between the trimmed V and J ends, which lost 8 bases and 4 bases, there was a span of 14 bases. The CDR3 length is 13 residues. Looked up from germline, CDR1 is MNHNS and CDR2 is SASEGT.

The chain recombines TRBV20-1 with TRBJ1-1; the D gene is possibly TRBD1 (5 bases). Germline-derived CDR1 and CDR2 are DFQATT and SNEGSKA (reference sequence). V lost 5 bases and J lost 5, with 15 bases in between. This CDR3 is 13 amino acids long. CDR3 in DNA: TGCAGTGCTCGCCACAGGATAGGGACTGAAGCTTTCTTT. This codes for CSARHRIGTEAFF.

The chain is built from TRBV5-4 and TRBJ1-1, with 7 bases aligning to TRBD1. Germline assignment: CDR1 SGHNT and CDR2 YYREEE (reference sequence). The CDR3 length is 13 residues. V shed 10 bases, J shed 2 bases, and the junction held 8 bases outside the gene matches. This CDR3 reads CAYRTGGNTEAFF. The DNA for the CDR3 is TGTGCCTATAGGACAGGAGGAAACACTGAAGCTTTCTTT.

Many counts were recorded for this clonotype. The genes are TRBV2 and TRBJ2-2; tentative D call: TRBD1 (6 bases). There are 17 residues in the CDR3. The germline V gene encodes CDR1 SNHLY and CDR2 FYNNEI. Trimming shortened V by 5 bases and J by 4 bases, and 20 bases separated the two germline ends. The CDR3 DNA follows: TGTGCCAGCAGTACCAACCGGGACAACAGACTCACCGGGGAGCTGTTTTTT. Protein sequence: CASSTNRDNRLTGELFF. The full variable domain, completed using reference TRBV2 and TRBJ2-2, is EPEVTQTPSHQVTQMGQEVILRCVPISNHLYFYWYRQILGQKVEFLVSFYNNEISEKSEIFDDQFSVERPDGSNFTLKIRSTKLEDSAMYFCASSTNRDNRLTGELFFGEGSRLTVL.

This clonotype showed up just a few times. V gene TRBV7-2 combines with J gene TRBJ2-5, with 11 bases fitting TRBD2. Per the germline V gene, CDR1 is SGHTA and CDR2 is FQGNSA. This CDR3 is 16 amino acids long. The junction had 9 bases not matched to a gene; V was cut back by 5 bases and J by 4 bases. The CDR3, as DNA: TGTGCCAGCAGCCCCCTACTAGCGGGAGTTGGAGAGACCCAGTACTTC. This sequence encodes CASSPLLAGVGETQYF.

The genes are TRBV6-5 and TRBJ1-4; D might be TRBD1 (5 bases). With 6 bases removed from V and 7 bases from J, the gap between germline ends came to 15 bases. The CDR3 extends over 14 amino acids. CDR1 is MNHEY and CDR2 is SVGAGI in the germline V gene. CDR3 DNA sequence: TGTGCCAGCAGACAATCGGGGGGAGGTGAAAAACTGTTTTTT. It is translated as CASRQSGGGEKLFF.

The chain uses TRBV20-1 and TRBJ2-4; TRBD2 aligns across 11 bases. Trimming removed 1 base from V and 0 bases from J; junction bases left unmatched: 11. The CDR3 runs 19 residues. Per the germline V gene, CDR1 is DFQATT and CDR2 is SNEGSKA (reference sequence). CDR3 sequence reads: CSARGASGGHPLAKNIQYF. The CDR3 DNA reads as TGCAGTGCTAGAGGGGCTAGCGGGGGGCATCCACTAGCCAAAAACATTCAGTACTTC.

This chain links TRBV7-2 with TRBJ2-7; the D call may be TRBD1 or TRBD2 (5 bases each). The CDR3 totals 16 residues. Looked up from germline, CDR1 is SGHTA and CDR2 is FQGNSA. Trimming removed 5 bases at V and 3 bases at J, with 20 bases between. CDR3 sequence: CASSRAGAGSLYEQYF. The CDR3 region has the DNA TGTGCCAGCAGCCGAGCTGGCGCAGGGAGCCTCTACGAGCAGTACTTC.

This clonotype occurred a few times. The chain carries TRBV20-1 and TRBJ2-1; possible D gene TRBD1, 5 bases. CDR3 length equals 15 residues. Germline assignment: CDR1 DFQATT and CDR2 SNEGSKA (reference sequence). V was trimmed by 0 bases and J by 8 bases, leaving 17 bases between them. In nucleotides, the CDR3 is TGCAGTGCTAGAGACCGGTCCAGGGTTTGGCATGAGCAGTTCTTC. This translates into CSARDRSRVWHEQFF.